The 3 T cell receptor beta chains below come from one sample, sequenced in a study of cytomegalovirus exposure and HLA in healthy donors. PCR involved 60 Vbeta and 13 Jbeta primers. Sequencing used immunoSEQ multiplex PCR; TCRdb keeps in-frame clones, though not all of them. The sample has 270,000 or so clones, nearly 95% seen once; the top ten hold 1.7%. The sample was PBMCs. Receptor source: a girl aged 2 to 9 in good health and CMV-seronegative.

The chain joins TRBV6-5 to TRBJ2-1; TRBD2 matches at 12 bases. Per the germline V gene, CDR1 is MNHEY and CDR2 is SVGAGI. The CDR3 has 15 amino acids. Germline trimming cut 6 bases from V and 9 bases from J; bases unmatched to any gene: 9. The CDR3 loop is CASSGLAGGPGEQFF. CDR3 DNA sequence: TGTGCCAGCAGCGGTCTAGCGGGAGGGCCTGGTGAGCAGTTCTTC.

This chain joins TRBV18 and TRBJ1-2, with D tentatively TRBD1 (6 bases). Germline CDR1 is KGHSH and CDR2 is LQKENI. The V end was cut by 4 bases, the J end by 4 bases, with 10 bases between. The CDR3 has 13 residues. The CDR3 loop is CASSLDSSYGYTF. As DNA, the CDR3 is TGTGCCAGCTCACTGGACAGCTCCTATGGCTACACCTTC.

V and J are TRBV7-9 and TRBJ2-7; D is undetermined. Trimming shortened V by 0 bases and J by 6 bases, and 15 bases separated the two germline ends. The CDR3 extends over 15 amino acids. Per germline, CDR1 SEHNR and CDR2 FQNEAQ (reference sequence). The CDR3 DNA reads TGTGCCAGCAGCTTAGCCCAGGTGATGATGTCCGAGCAGTACTTC. It specifies CASSLAQVMMSEQYF.